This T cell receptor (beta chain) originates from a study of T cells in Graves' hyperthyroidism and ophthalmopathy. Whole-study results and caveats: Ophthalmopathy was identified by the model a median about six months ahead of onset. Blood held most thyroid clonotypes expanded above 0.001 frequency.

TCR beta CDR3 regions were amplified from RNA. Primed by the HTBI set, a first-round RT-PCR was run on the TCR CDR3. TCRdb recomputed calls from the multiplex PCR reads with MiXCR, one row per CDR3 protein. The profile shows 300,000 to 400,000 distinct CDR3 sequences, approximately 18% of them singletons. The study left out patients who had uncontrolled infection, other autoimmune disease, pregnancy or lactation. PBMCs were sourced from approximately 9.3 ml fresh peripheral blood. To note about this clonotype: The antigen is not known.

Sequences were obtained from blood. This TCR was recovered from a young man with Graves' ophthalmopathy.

For the CDR3, the DNA is TGTGCCAGCAGCCAAGATGACAGGGTCGGCACTGAAGCTTTCTTT. Its protein is CASSQDDRVGTEAFF. The chain has TRBV4-2 and TRBJ1-1; 7 positions agree with TRBD1. Germline V gene sequence: CDR1 LGHNA, CDR2 YNFKEQ. V was pared by 0 bases and J by 4 bases, with 5 bases of the junction left unmatched. The CDR3 runs 15 residues.